These T cell receptor beta chains were read from a single sample in a study of blood T cells in healthy people across ages. TCRdb reprocessed the 5' RACE reads via MiXCR and lists one record per CDR3 protein. Of approximately 1,000,000 distinct CDR3 sequences in the sample, more than 30% were seen once. The specimen was blood. These receptors all stem from a man between 18 and 35 years old in good health. Both conserved end residues are part of each CDR3. The D gene is left open where the match is weak. Clone size is stated in some rows and not others, as once, few, many or a class when expanded.

abundance,d_gene,v_gene,j_gene,CDR3nt,CDR3aa
.,TRBD2,TRBV7-8,TRBJ2-5,TGTGCCAGCAGCTTTAGCGGGGCGACCCAGTACTTC,CASSFSGATQYF
few,.,TRBV2,TRBJ1-6,TGTGCCAGCAGTGGGTACAAAGATTCACCCCTCCACTTT,CASSGYKDSPLHF
.,.,TRBV11-1,TRBJ2-7,TGTGCCAGCAGCCGAGACGATTACAATGAGCAGTACTTC,CASSRDDYNEQYF
few,.,TRBV5-1,TRBJ1-1,TGCGCCAGCAGCCTGGGGAGGGGTCGGCTGGTGAACACTGAAGCTTTCTTT,CASSLGRGRLVNTEAFF
.,TRBD1,TRBV9,TRBJ1-2,TGTGCCAGCAGCGTGGAGGACAGGCCTAACTATGGCTACACCTTC,CASSVEDRPNYGYTF
many,.,TRBV7-2,TRBJ1-1,TGTGCCAGCAGCCCGACCCAACTGCCGAACACTGAAGCTTTCTTT,CASSPTQLPNTEAFF
.,TRBD2,TRBV7-2,TRBJ2-7,TGTGCCAGCAGCTTATCGAGGACTAGCGGGGGGGCCTACAATGAGCAGTACTTC,CASSLSRTSGGAYNEQYF
.,.,TRBV20-1,TRBJ2-6,TGCAGTGCTAGAGATCGGCGAGATTCTGGGGCCAACGTCCTGACTTTC,CSARDRRDSGANVLTF
many,.,TRBV7-2,TRBJ2-2,TGTGCCAGCAGCCGGGGGACAGAATTCACCGGGGAGCTGTTTTTT,CASSRGTEFTGELFF
.,TRBD1,TRBV12-3/TRBV12-4,TRBJ1-2,TGTGCCAGCAGTTTAACGGGACAGGGGGCATACTATGGCTACACCTTC,CASSLTGQGAYYGYTF
once,TRBD2,TRBV6-5,TRBJ2-7,TGTGCCAGCAGTTACACTAGCGGGAGAAGCTACGAGCAGTACTTC,CASSYTSGRSYEQYF
.,.,TRBV24-1,TRBJ2-4,TGTGCCACCAGTGACGCAGGGAAAAACATTCAGTACTTC,CATSDAGKNIQYF
few,.,TRBV20-1,TRBJ1-5,TGCAGTGCTAGTACGGGGGAGTATAGCAATCAGCCCCAGCATTTT,CSASTGEYSNQPQHF
.,.,TRBV2,TRBJ2-5,TGTGCCAGCAGCGCCGGATGGCAGAGTGGGACCCAGTACTTC,CASSAGWQSGTQYF
.,.,TRBV25-1,TRBJ2-2,TGTGCCATCCAGAACACCGGGGAGCTGTTTTTT,CAIQNTGELFF
few,.,TRBV12-3/TRBV12-4,TRBJ2-7,TGTGCCAGCAGTTTAGGACTGGTCCCCACCTACGAGCAGTACTTC,CASSLGLVPTYEQYF
few,.,TRBV4-3,TRBJ1-2,TGCGCCAGCAGCCAAGCCGGACGGACGACCTATGGCTACACCTTC,CASSQAGRTTYGYTF
.,TRBD1,TRBV12-3/TRBV12-4,TRBJ1-2,TGTGCCAGCTTCCCCGGGGAGGGGGCGTGGGGCTACACCTTC,CASFPGEGAWGYTF
.,.,TRBV2,TRBJ1-6,TGTGCCAGCAGCGTGGACACAGGCTCCTATAATTCACCCCTCCACTTT,CASSVDTGSYNSPLHF
few,.,TRBV7-2,TRBJ2-7,TGTGCCAGCAGCTTTAACTGGGGTGATGACGAGCAGTACTTC,CASSFNWGDDEQYF
.,.,TRBV5-5,TRBJ1-1,TGTGCCAGCAGCTTGCTCCGGGCCGCTTTCTTT,CASSLLRAAFF
.,.,TRBV20-1,TRBJ2-5,TGCAGTGCTAGAGATACGAGGCAAGAGACCCAGTACTTC,CSARDTRQETQYF
.,TRBD1,TRBV12-3/TRBV12-4,TRBJ1-4,TGTGCCAGCAGCCGACAGGGCCATGAAAAACTGTTTTTT,CASSRQGHEKLFF
.,.,TRBV9,TRBJ1-3,TGTGCCAGCAGCGTGGGGGAGCCCCTGAGCGGAAACACCATATATTTT,CASSVGEPLSGNTIYF
.,.,TRBV20-1,TRBJ1-2,TGCAGTGCTGTTACAGGGTACGACTATGGCTACACCTTC,CSAVTGYDYGYTF
.,.,TRBV5-4,TRBJ2-5,TGTGCCAGCAGCTTCGACCCAAAAGAGACCCAGTACTTC,CASSFDPKETQYF
.,TRBD1,TRBV20-1,TRBJ1-1,TGCAGTGCTAGAGGAAGACACCTTGGGACAGTGAACACTGAAGCTTTCTTT,CSARGRHLGTVNTEAFF
.,.,TRBV7-9,TRBJ1-1,TGTGCCAGCACCCTCCGAGGGCTTGAAGCTTTCTTT,CASTLRGLEAFF
.,.,TRBV5-6,TRBJ2-5,TGTGCCAGTACCCTAGAAGGCAGGTTGGCAGAGACCCAGTACTTC,CASTLEGRLAETQYF
.,.,TRBV12-3/TRBV12-4,TRBJ1-2,TGTGCCAGCAGTTTAGCGCTTCATGGCTACACCTTC,CASSLALHGYTF
.,.,TRBV9,TRBJ1-2,TGTGCCAGCAGCCCCCTCAGGGCGGCAAACTATGGCTACACCTTC,CASSPLRAANYGYTF
many,.,TRBV5-5,TRBJ2-3,TGTGCCAGCAGCCCGGGTCTTCGTGTCACAGATACGCAGTATTTT,CASSPGLRVTDTQYF
few,.,TRBV20-1,TRBJ1-2,TGCAGTGCCCCGGGACGGATTAACTATGGCTACACCTTC,CSAPGRINYGYTF
few,.,TRBV2,TRBJ1-1,TGTGCCAGCAGCGATGACAGGACTGAAGCTTTCTTT,CASSDDRTEAFF
.,.,TRBV6-4,TRBJ2-1,TGTGCCAGCAGTGTCCTACCGTTAGCAGGAGAGCAGTTCTTC,CASSVLPLAGEQFF
.,.,TRBV12-3/TRBV12-4,TRBJ2-3,TGTGCCAGCAGCTTAGTTCCAGGGGTGGGTCCGGCAGATACGCAGTATTTT,CASSLVPGVGPADTQYF
few,.,TRBV7-2,TRBJ2-1,TGTGCCAGCAGCTTCACCGGGACTTCTAACAATGAGCAGTTCTTC,CASSFTGTSNNEQFF
.,.,TRBV4-3,TRBJ2-1,TGCGCCAGCAGCCATCAGGGGTACAATGAGCAGTTCTTC,CASSHQGYNEQFF
few,.,TRBV6-2/TRBV6-3,TRBJ1-5,TGTGCCAGCAGCCATGGGGTTAATAGCAATCAGCCCCAGCATTTT,CASSHGVNSNQPQHF
few,.,TRBV7-2,TRBJ1-5,TGTGCCAGCAGCTTAGGGGGCGGCGACAACAATCAGCCCCAGCATTTT,CASSLGGGDNNQPQHF
many,.,TRBV4-3,TRBJ2-3,TGCGCCAGCAGCCAAGAAAAGCTAACAGATACGCAGTATTTT,CASSQEKLTDTQYF
.,.,TRBV28,TRBJ2-5,TGTGCCAGCAGTTTACCCCCGGTCAGGCAGCAAGAGACCCAGTACTTC,CASSLPPVRQQETQYF